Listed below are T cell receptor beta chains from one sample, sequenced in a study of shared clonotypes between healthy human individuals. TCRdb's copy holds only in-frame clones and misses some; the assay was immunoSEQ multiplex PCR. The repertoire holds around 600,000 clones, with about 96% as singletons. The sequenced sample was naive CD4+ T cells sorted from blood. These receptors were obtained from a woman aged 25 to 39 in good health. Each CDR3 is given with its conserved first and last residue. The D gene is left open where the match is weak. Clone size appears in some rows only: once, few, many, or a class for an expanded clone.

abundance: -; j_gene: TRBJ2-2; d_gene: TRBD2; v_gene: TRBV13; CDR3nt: TGTGCCAGCAGCTCTAGGAGACTAGCGGGACAGACCGGGGAGCTGTTTTTT; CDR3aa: CASSSRRLAGQTGELFF
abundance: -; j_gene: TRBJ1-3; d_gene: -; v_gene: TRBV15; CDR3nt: TGTGCCACCAGCAGAGTATGGACCGGTCTCTCTGGAAACACCATATATTTT; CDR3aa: CATSRVWTGLSGNTIYF
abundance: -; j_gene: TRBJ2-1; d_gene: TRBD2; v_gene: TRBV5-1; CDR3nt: TGCGCCAGCAGCTTGGTGGCTAGCGGGAGCAATGAGCAGTTCTTC; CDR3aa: CASSLVASGSNEQFF
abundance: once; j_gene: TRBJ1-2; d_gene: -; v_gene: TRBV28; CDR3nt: TGTGCCAGCAGCTCCCCCGGGGCCGGGAGGGGTGGGTATGGCTACACCTTC; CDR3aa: CASSSPGAGRGGYGYTF
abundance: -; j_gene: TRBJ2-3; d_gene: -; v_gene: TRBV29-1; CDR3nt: TGCAGCGTTGAGCCAGGGGTCGGTGGAACAGATACGCAGTATTTT; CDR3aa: CSVEPGVGGTDTQYF
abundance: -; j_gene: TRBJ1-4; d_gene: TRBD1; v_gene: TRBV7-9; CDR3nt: TGTGCCAGCAGCACCGGACAGGGAAATGAAAAACTGTTTTTT; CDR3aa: CASSTGQGNEKLFF
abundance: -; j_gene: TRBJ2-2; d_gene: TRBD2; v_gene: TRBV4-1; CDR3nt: TGCGCCAGCAGCCAAGGTCCAGCGGGAGGCCGCACCGGGGAGCTGTTTTTT; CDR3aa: CASSQGPAGGRTGELFF
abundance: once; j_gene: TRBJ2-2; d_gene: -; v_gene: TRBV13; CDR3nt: TGTGCCAGCAGCAGAGGACGGAACACCGGGGAGCTGTTTTTT; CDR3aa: CASSRGRNTGELFF
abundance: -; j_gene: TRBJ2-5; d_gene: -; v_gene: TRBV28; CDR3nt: TGTGCCATATCAAACTGGCAAGAGACCCAGTACTTC; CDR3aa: CAISNWQETQYF
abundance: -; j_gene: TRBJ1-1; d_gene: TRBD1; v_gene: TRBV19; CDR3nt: TGTGCCAGTAGTTGGACAGGGGGCGGCACTGAAGCTTTCTTT; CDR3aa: CASSWTGGGTEAFF
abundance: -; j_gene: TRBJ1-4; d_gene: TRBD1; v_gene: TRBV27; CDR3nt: TGTGCCAGCAGCGCCGGACAGGGAAACGAAAAACTGTTTTTT; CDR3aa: CASSAGQGNEKLFF
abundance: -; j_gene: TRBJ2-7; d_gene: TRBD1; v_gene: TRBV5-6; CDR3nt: TGTGCCAGCAGCTGGGACAGAACCTACGAGCAGTACTTC; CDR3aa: CASSWDRTYEQYF
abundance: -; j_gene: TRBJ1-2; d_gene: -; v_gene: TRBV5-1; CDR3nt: TGCGCCAGCAGCTTGGGCCAGGGCGGATATGGCTACACCTTC; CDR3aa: CASSLGQGGYGYTF
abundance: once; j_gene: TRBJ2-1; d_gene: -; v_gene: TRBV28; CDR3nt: TGTGCCAGCAGCTCCATAGCCCGACCCGGCTCTAATGAGCAGTTCTTC; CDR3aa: CASSSIARPGSNEQFF
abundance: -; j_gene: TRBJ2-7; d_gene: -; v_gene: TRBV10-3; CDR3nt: TGTGCCATCAGTGAGCACGGCCCCTCCTACGGGCAGTACTTC; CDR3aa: CAISEHGPSYGQYF
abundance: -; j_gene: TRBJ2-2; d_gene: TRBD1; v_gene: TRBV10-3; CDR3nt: TGTGCCATCAGGGCAACCAGGACAGGCGGAACCGGGGAGCTGTTTTTT; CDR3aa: CAIRATRTGGTGELFF
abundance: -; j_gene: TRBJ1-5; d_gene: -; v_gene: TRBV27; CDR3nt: TGTGCCAGCAGTTTCATGGGCAACAATCAGCCCCAGCATTTT; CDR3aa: CASSFMGNNQPQHF
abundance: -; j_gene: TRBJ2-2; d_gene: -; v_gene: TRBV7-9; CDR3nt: TGTGCCAGCAGAGGAGTAGGGGAGCTGTTTTTT; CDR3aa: CASRGVGELFF
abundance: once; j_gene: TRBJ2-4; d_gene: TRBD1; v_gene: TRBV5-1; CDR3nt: TGCGCCAGCTCGGACTGGACAGGGGGGAACATTCAGTACTTC; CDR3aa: CASSDWTGGNIQYF
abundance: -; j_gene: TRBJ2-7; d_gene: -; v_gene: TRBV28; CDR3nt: TGTGCCAGCAGTTTAGAGACCTCGGAGCAGTACTTC; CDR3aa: CASSLETSEQYF
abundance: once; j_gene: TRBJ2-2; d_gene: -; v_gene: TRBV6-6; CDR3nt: TGTGCCAGCAAAGGAGATCGCACCGGGGAGCTGTTTTTT; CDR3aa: CASKGDRTGELFF
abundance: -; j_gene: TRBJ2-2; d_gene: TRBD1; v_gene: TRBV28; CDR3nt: TGTGCCAGCATTCCGGGACAGGGGAACACCGGGGAGCTGTTTTTT; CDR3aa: CASIPGQGNTGELFF
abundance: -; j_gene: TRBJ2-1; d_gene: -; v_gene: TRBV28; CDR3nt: TGTGCCAGCAGTCCACAAGGTCGCTACAATGAGCAGTTCTTC; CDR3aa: CASSPQGRYNEQFF
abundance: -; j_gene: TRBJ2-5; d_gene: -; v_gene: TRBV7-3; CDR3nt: TGTGCCAGCAGCCGGGACCGAGAGGAGACCCAGTACTTC; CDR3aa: CASSRDREETQYF
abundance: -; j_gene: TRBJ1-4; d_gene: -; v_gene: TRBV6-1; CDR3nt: TGTGCCAGCAGTGAAGACAGAGAAAAACTGTTTTTT; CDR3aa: CASSEDREKLFF
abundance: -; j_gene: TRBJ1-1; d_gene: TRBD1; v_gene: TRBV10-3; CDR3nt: TGTGCCATCAGTGCCGACAGGGGGCTTGGGGACACTGAAGCTTTCTTT; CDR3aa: CAISADRGLGDTEAFF